The clone carrying this T cell receptor (beta chain) occurred a few times. The antigen remains undetermined. These data come from a study of blood T cells in healthy people across ages. Whole-study results and caveats: More naive CD4+ cells and higher diversity marked long-lived donors relative to aged donors.

The CDR3 has 17 amino acids. Through a sample-barcoded 5' primer and a J-beta primer mix, a second PCR was run for roughly 7 to 12 cycles. A template-switch adaptor with 12 random nucleotides tagged each cDNA molecule. TCRdb reprocessed the 5' RACE reads with MiXCR, giving one entry per CDR3 protein. The sample gives fewer than 1.5 million distinct CDR3 sequences, around 42% of which show up once; approximately 7.9% is in the top ten. Per sample, at least 5 micrograms of total RNA were extracted. The chain joins TRBV21-1 to TRBJ2-1; the tabulated D call, TRBD2, remains unverified against the DNA. TRBV21-1 is reported as a pseudogene. The TCR originated in a woman aged 18-29 years in good health. Sequencing was carried out using blood. CDR3 DNA sequence: TGTGCCAGCAGGGGACTAGCGGGAGAAGGTCCGGGAAATGAGCAGTTCTTC. It codes for CASRGLAGEGPGNEQFF.